A selection of T cell receptor beta chains follows, all from one sample in a study of CD8 T cells in ankylosing spondylitis. TCRdb reanalysed the 5' RACE reads using MiXCR and keeps one entry per CDR3 protein. Of some 300,000 distinct CDR3 sequences listed, roughly 20% are singletons. The sample was blood, either unsorted or a sorted T cell fraction (not recorded which). These receptors all come from a female donor with ankylosing spondylitis or in good health (not recorded which). CDR3s include the opening cysteine and the closing phenylalanine or tryptophan.

CDR3aa: CSAESARFTDTQYF
v_gene: TRBV20-1

CDR3aa: CATDLAGGTDTQYF
v_gene: TRBV28

CDR3aa: CASSPGRPNTGELFF
v_gene: TRBV18

CDR3aa: CARSISPGNTIYF
v_gene: TRBV12-3/TRBV12-4

CDR3aa: CATSDPPFPLERNYEQYF
v_gene: TRBV24-1

CDR3aa: CASTPGTSVTYEQYF
v_gene: TRBV7-8

CDR3aa: CASSHDTWESGANVLTF
v_gene: TRBV21-1

CDR3aa: CASRLMGRGPEAFF
v_gene: TRBV6-1

CDR3aa: CASSPSRDRGYEQYF
v_gene: TRBV5-4

CDR3aa: CACSPGTGGVNEQFF
v_gene: TRBV3-1